This TCR beta chain was recorded in a study of regulatory T cells in long-lasting Graves disease. Time point meaning: persistent/refractory GD, antithyroid drugs over 5 years with positive TRAb. RNA isolated from PBMCs was used to make the TCR library. This CDR3 spans 14 amino acids. Germline V gene sequence: CDR1 DFQATT, CDR2 SNEGSKA (reference sequence). With 6 bases clipped from V and 5 bases from J, the junction kept 6 bases outside the gene matches. Building of the TCR beta libraries involved iRepertoire HTBI primers and Arm-PCR of CDR3 regions. A single record per CDR3 protein comes from TCRdb applying MiXCR to the multiplex PCR reads. The sample includes approximately 360,000 distinct CDR3 sequences, approximately 23% of them seen just once. This clonotype was counted ten times or more.

Sequenced here: peripheral blood mononuclear cells (PBMCs), sampled when the disease was refractory, from a patient treated with antithyroid drugs. This rearrangement joins TRBV20-1 to TRBJ2-2, with 10 bases identical to TRBD1. The sequence was collected from a woman in her 40s with Graves disease. CDR3 DNA: TGCAGTGCAGACAGGGGGCTTGGTACCGGGGAGCTGTTTTTT. Protein product: CSADRGLGTGELFF.